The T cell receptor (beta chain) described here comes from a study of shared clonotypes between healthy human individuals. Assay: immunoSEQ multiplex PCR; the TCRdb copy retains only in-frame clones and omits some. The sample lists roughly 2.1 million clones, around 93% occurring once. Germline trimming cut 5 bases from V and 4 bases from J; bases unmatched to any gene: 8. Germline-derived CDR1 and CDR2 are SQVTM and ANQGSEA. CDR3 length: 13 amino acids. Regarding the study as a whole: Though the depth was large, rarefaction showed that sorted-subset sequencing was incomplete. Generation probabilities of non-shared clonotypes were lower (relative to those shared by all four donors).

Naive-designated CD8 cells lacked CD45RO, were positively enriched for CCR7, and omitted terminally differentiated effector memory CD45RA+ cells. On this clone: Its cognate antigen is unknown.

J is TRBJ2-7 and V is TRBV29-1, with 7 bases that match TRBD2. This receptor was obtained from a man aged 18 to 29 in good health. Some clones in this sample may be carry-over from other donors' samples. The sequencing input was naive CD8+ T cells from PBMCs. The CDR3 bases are TGCAGCGTTCTAGGCGGGAGTAATTACGAGCAGTACTTC. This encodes CSVLGGSNYEQYF.